The sequence of this TCR beta chain was determined in a study of T-cell memory formation after mild COVID-19. The table lists this clonotype with a few counts. Its antigen is as yet unknown. CDR3 size: 14 residues. Trimming pared 3 bases from V and 0 bases from J, leaving 9 bases between. Looked up from germline, CDR1 is MDHEN and CDR2 is SYDVKM. From the 5' RACE reads, TCRdb called clonotypes with MiXCR, one entry per CDR3 protein. The sample holds a few hundred thousand distinct CDR3 sequences; around 16% are singletons and the top ten take 20% to 25%. Study-wide findings and caveats: The study detected some responding clones in pre-infection memory, suggesting cross-reactive memory joined.

J is TRBJ2-7 and V is TRBV28; D gene ambiguous. This sequence was found in a man younger than 35 who had mild COVID-19 (a few samples of this study predate the infection). Cell type and time point are not known. The sequencing sample was made of PBMCs or a T cell subset sorted from them (not recorded which). CDR3 sequence (DNA): TGTGCCAGCAGTTTTTCGCGAGTCTCCTACGAGCAGTACTTC. Its protein product is CASSFSRVSYEQYF.